This T cell receptor (beta chain) came from a study of OX40 agonist ivuxolimab in advanced cancers. Study-level results: At doses 0.1 to 3.0 mg/kg, CD4+ and CD8+ clones expanded.

The repertoire was sequenced with immunoSEQ multiplex PCR; TCRdb's copy has only in-frame clones and lacks some. Among roughly 86,000 clones, around 85% were seen once, and the ten largest hold over 1.5%. The CDR3 has 14 amino acids. Germline V gene sequence: CDR1 LNHDA, CDR2 SQIVND (reference sequence). Trimming stripped 3 bases from V and 4 bases from J, with 9 bases between. Comment on this clone: Antigen specificity is unknown.

This clonotype was obtained from an adult with an advanced solid tumor such as melanoma, head and neck, liver or kidney cancer. The source material was CD4+ or CD8+ T cells sorted from blood, sampled in a trial of the OX40 agonist ivuxolimab. The V gene is TRBV19, the J gene TRBJ2-2; D is possibly TRBD1 (6 bases). The CDR3 region is CASSMAGATGELFF. The DNA of the CDR3 is TGTGCCAGTAGTATGGCAGGGGCCACCGGGGAGCTGTTTTTT.